This is a list of T cell receptor beta chains from one sample in a study of T cell responses to AZD1222 COVID-19 vaccine. TCRdb keeps only in-frame clones here, not all; method: immunoSEQ multiplex PCR. The sample has 150,000 or so clones; roughly nine tenths are singletons. The sample was peripheral blood, taken on day 0 of AZD1222 vaccination. These receptors originate from an adult in good health. The CDR3 runs from the conserved cysteine through the conserved F or W. The D gene is left open where the match is weak. Size is omitted from some rows. Given values are once, few, many or a class for expanded clones.

TRBJ1-4	.	TRBV5-5	.	TGTGCCAGCAGCTTATTACAGGGCACGGGTGAAAAACTGTTTTTT	CASSLLQGTGEKLFF
TRBJ1-2	.	TRBV5-4	.	TGTGCCAGCAGCTCCTTTGGAAACTATGGCTACACCTTC	CASSSFGNYGYTF
TRBJ2-7	.	TRBV4-1	.	TGCGCCAGCAGCCTCCGGCTGTCGGACAGAGGGGCCTACGAGCAGTACTTC	CASSLRLSDRGAYEQYF
TRBJ1-3	.	TRBV28	.	TGTGCCAGCAACCCCCCGGGAGAACGGACCATATATTTT	CASNPPGERTIYF
TRBJ2-1	.	TRBV5-4	TRBD2	TGTGCCAGCAGCCAGACTAGCGGGAGGAGAGGCAATGAGCAGTTCTTC	CASSQTSGRRGNEQFF
TRBJ2-5	.	TRBV5-1	.	TGCGCCAGCAGCTTGGATGCGGGACAAGAGACCCAGTACTTC	CASSLDAGQETQYF
TRBJ1-6	once	TRBV28	TRBD1	TGTGCCAGCAGTTCCGGACAGGCCCGGGCGGCCCTCCACTTT	CASSSGQARAALHF
TRBJ2-1	.	TRBV7-8	.	TGTGCCAGCAGCTTAGGGCGCGGTACAGGGTTGGACAATGAGCAGTTCTTC	CASSLGRGTGLDNEQFF
TRBJ1-2	.	TRBV7-8	.	TGTGCCAGCAGCCAATCTATAGGAGGCTACACCTTC	CASSQSIGGYTF
TRBJ1-1	.	TRBV6-2/TRBV6-3	TRBD1	TGTGCCAGCAGTGCCAGGGGGCGGGATCCGGCCACTGAAGCTTTCTTT	CASSARGRDPATEAFF
TRBJ1-3	.	TRBV19	.	TGTGCCAGTAGTATGAGGGCCACCTACTCTGGAAACACCATATATTTT	CASSMRATYSGNTIYF
TRBJ2-3	few	TRBV7-2	.	TGTGCCAGCAGCAACCCTAGCACAGATACGCAGTATTTT	CASSNPSTDTQYF
TRBJ2-2	.	TRBV5-1	.	TGCGCCAGCAGCTTGGTCTCGGGGAACACCGGGGAGCTGTTTTTT	CASSLVSGNTGELFF
TRBJ2-7	.	TRBV19	TRBD1	TGTGCCAGTAGTATCCAGACAGGGTCCTACGAGCAGTACTTC	CASSIQTGSYEQYF
TRBJ2-6	.	TRBV5-1	.	TGCGCCAGCAGCTCGGGTGCGGGTGGGGCCAACGTCCTGACTTTC	CASSSGAGGANVLTF
TRBJ1-1	few	TRBV6-5	.	TGTGCCAGCAGTCCCGGGACACTCAGCACTGAAGCTTTCTTT	CASSPGTLSTEAFF
TRBJ2-7	once	TRBV11-2	TRBD1	TGTGCCAGCAGCCCCCGACAGGGGAGGAACGAGCAGTACTTC	CASSPRQGRNEQYF
TRBJ1-2	.	TRBV28	TRBD1	TGTGCCAGCAGCTTGCCGGGGGGACAGGAATATGGCTACACCTTC	CASSLPGGQEYGYTF
TRBJ1-4	.	TRBV28	TRBD1	TGTGCCAGCAGTTTAATAGGGACAGGGGGAGAAAAACTGTTTTTT	CASSLIGTGGEKLFF
TRBJ1-1	.	TRBV5-1	TRBD1	TGCGCCAGCAGCGGGGGACAGGGGGCCATAGGTGAAGCTTTCTTT	CASSGGQGAIGEAFF
TRBJ2-7	.	TRBV9	.	TGTGCCAGCAGCGTAGGACTGGATGCCTACGAGCAGTACTTC	CASSVGLDAYEQYF
TRBJ2-3	medium-sized	TRBV4-2	.	TGTGCCAGCAGCCAAGATTGGCTTTCTCTAGGGGCAAATACGCAGTATTTT	CASSQDWLSLGANTQYF
TRBJ1-2	.	TRBV9	.	TGTGCCAGCAGCGCACCGGGACGCGGTGGGGGCTACACCTTC	CASSAPGRGGGYTF
TRBJ2-3	.	TRBV19	.	TGTGCCAGCAGAACCGGGACCGGGAGCTCAGTTACGCAGTATTTT	CASRTGTGSSVTQYF
TRBJ1-3	.	TRBV4-1	TRBD1	TGCGCCAGCAGCTATTGGACAGGGGGAGCTGGAAACACCATATATTTT	CASSYWTGGAGNTIYF
TRBJ2-7	.	TRBV4-3	.	TGCGCCAGCAGCCAATCGACAGGACCCTCCTACGAGCAGTACTTC	CASSQSTGPSYEQYF
TRBJ1-5	.	TRBV19	.	TGTGCCAGTAGTCTTCTCAGTGGGGGCAATCAGCCCCAGCATTTT	CASSLLSGGNQPQHF
TRBJ1-3	.	TRBV2	.	TGTGCCAGCAGTGAATCCAGCTCTGGAAACACCATATATTTT	CASSESSSGNTIYF